The sequence of this T cell receptor beta chain was determined in a study of blood T cells in healthy people across ages. The CDR3 has 17 amino acids. Per the germline V gene, CDR1 is MGHRA and CDR2 is YSYEKL. V was clipped by 0 bases and J by 2 bases; unmatched bases: 6. With a J-beta primer mix and a sample-barcoded 5' primer, a second PCR ran about 7 to 11 cycles. TCRdb reprocessed the 5' RACE reads with MiXCR, giving one entry per CDR3 protein. The data show 650,000 to 800,000 distinct CDR3 sequences, around 50% seen once. V usage is TRBV4-1 and J usage is TRBJ2-1; 8 bases fit TRBD2. The source is an elderly woman in good health. Sequences were obtained from blood. The CDR3 sequence is CASSQEGSGGAYNEQFF. The CDR3 DNA sequence: TGCGCCAGCAGCCAAGAAGGTTCGGGGGGGGCCTACAATGAGCAGTTCTTC.